The 27 T cell receptor beta chains below were found in one sample sequenced in a study of prognosis after radiotherapy for stage I lung cancer. Two-round multiplex PCR amplified TCR beta CDR3 from genomic DNA. Primers targeting each individual TRBV and TRBJ gene were applied in first-round PCR. TCRdb itself ran the multiplex PCR reads through MiXCR, one entry per CDR3 protein. The repertoire holds 27,000 or so distinct CDR3 sequences, with just over 40% as singletons. Here the sequenced sample was PBMCs, taken before or after stereotactic body radiation therapy (not recorded which). The receptors here all came from a donor over 45 with non-small cell lung cancer.

This clonotype was recorded many times. This sequence joins TRBV2 and TRBJ1-1; weak D call: TRBD1 (5 bases). Trimming stripped 1 base from V and 9 bases from J, with 9 bases between. Looked up from germline, CDR1 is SNHLY and CDR2 is FYNNEI. The CDR3 length is 12 residues. The CDR3 loop is CASSEGGSQAFF. CDR3 bases: TGTGCCAGCAGTGAAGGGGGGAGTCAAGCTTTCTTT.

This clonotype appeared many times. The V call is TRBV6-1, the J call TRBJ1-4; 8 nucleotides align to TRBD1. The length of the CDR3 is 15 residues. V shed 3 bases and J 7 bases; nucleotides not matched to a gene: 7. Per germline, CDR1 MNHNS and CDR2 SASEGT. The CDR3 DNA is TGTGCCAGCAGTGACAAACAGGGGGGAGGTGAAAAACTGTTTTTT. It specifies CASSDKQGGGEKLFF.

This clonotype was found many times. The V call is TRBV29-1, the J call TRBJ2-1; D possibly uses TRBD1 or TRBD2 (5 bases each). Looked up from germline, CDR1 is SQVTM and CDR2 is ANQGSEA. With 3 bases removed from V and 8 bases from J, the gap between germline ends came to 14 bases. The CDR3 totals 13 residues. The CDR3 DNA follows: TGCAGCGTTGATGGGGGACCTCTCGATGAGCAGTTCTTC. Translated: CSVDGGPLDEQFF.

This clonotype was observed at least ten times. The CDR3 loop reads CSGQAGHAYEQYF. The CDR3 nucleotides are TGCAGTGGTCAGGCGGGACACGCCTACGAGCAGTACTTC. The V gene is TRBV20-1, the J gene TRBJ2-7; D is perhaps TRBD1 or TRBD2 (6 bases each). CDR3 length equals 13 residues. Trimming removed 7 bases from V and 2 bases from J, with 15 bases in between. From germline, CDR1 is DFQATT and CDR2 SNEGSKA (reference sequence).

The rearrangement links TRBV11-1 to TRBJ2-5, with 7 bases lining up with TRBD1. V was clipped by 5 bases and J by 1 base; unmatched bases: 16. This CDR3 is 18 amino acids long. Germline V gene sequence: CDR1 SGHAT, CDR2 FQDESV (reference sequence). The CDR3 DNA follows: TGTGCCAGCAGCCCGGACAGGTGGTATATCGTAGGCCAAGAGACCCAGTACTTC. This codes for CASSPDRWYIVGQETQYF. Combining the CDR3 with reference TRBV11-1 and TRBJ2-5 gives the whole variable domain EAEVAQSPRYKITEKSQAVAFWCDPISGHATLYWYRQILGQGPELLVQFQDESVVDDSQLPKDRFSAERLKGVDSTLKIQPAELGDSAMYLCASSPDRWYIVGQETQYFGPGTRLLVL.

This clonotype was recorded at least ten times. The chain employs TRBV9 and TRBJ1-2; 12 bases line up with TRBD1. The germline V gene encodes CDR1 SGDLS and CDR2 YYNGEE. V was clipped by 4 bases and J by 5 bases; unmatched bases: 6. The CDR3 runs 15 residues. The CDR3 nucleotides read TGTGCCAGCAGCCCTGGGACAGGGGGCGGATATGGCTACACCTTC. It specifies CASSPGTGGGYGYTF.

At least ten counts were recorded for this clonotype. A read error is likely, as this CDR3 ends without the conserved phenylalanine or tryptophan. The chain combines TRBV3-1 with TRBJ1-2; no reliable D call. Germline V lookup: CDR1 LGHDT, CDR2 YNNKEL (reference sequence). The V and J ends lost 3 bases and 4 bases respectively, with 3 bases between them. The CDR3 is 11 amino acids. The CDR3 sequence: CASSHTYGYTS. In DNA form, the CDR3 reads TGTGCCAGCAGCCATACCTATGGCTACACCTCC.

The chain joins TRBV28 to TRBJ1-2; 7 bases line up with TRBD1. The CDR3 spans 13 residues. The germline gives CDR1 MDHEN, CDR2 SYDVKM. After removal of 3 bases from V and 2 bases from J, the junction contained 0 bases not matched to a gene. The CDR3 loop is CASSLGQNYGYTF. The CDR3, as DNA: TGTGCCAGCAGTTTGGGACAGAACTATGGCTACACCTTC.

The sample holds many counts of this clonotype. V gene TRBV20-1 combines with J gene TRBJ2-3, with D perhaps matching TRBD1 (6 bases). The CDR3 is made up of 15 amino acids. Trimming left V 3 bases short and J 0 bases short, with 13 bases between. Germline V lookup: CDR1 DFQATT, CDR2 SNEGSKA (reference sequence). CDR3 DNA sequence: TGCAGTGCTAGTTCCGGGACATTTAGCACAGATACGCAGTATTTT. Translating gives CSASSGTFSTDTQYF.

The V and J genes are TRBV11-2 and TRBJ2-7; TRBD1 matches 9 bases. V was pared by 6 bases and J by 2 bases, with 8 bases of the junction left unmatched. The CDR3 covers 15 residues. Germline V gives CDR1 SGHAT, CDR2 FQNNGV. CDR3 region: CASSLWDRVAYEQYF. For the CDR3, the DNA is TGTGCCAGCAGTTTATGGGACAGGGTTGCCTACGAGCAGTACTTC.

This clonotype occurred many times. The chain carries TRBV19 and TRBJ2-1; 10 bases are shared with TRBD1. Germline V gene lookup returns CDR1 LNHDA and CDR2 SQIVND (reference sequence). V lost 4 bases and J lost 6; bases outside the gene matches: 9. CDR3 size: 16 residues. The CDR3 nucleotides are TGTGCCAGTAGTAATATACCGGGACAGGGGACCAATGAGCAGTTCTTC. Amino acids: CASSNIPGQGTNEQFF.

In this sample, this clonotype turned up many times. The chain has TRBV29-1 and TRBJ2-7; a weak D match, TRBD1 (5 bases). V shed 5 bases and J shed 2 bases, with 10 bases lying between them. Germline V lookup: CDR1 SQVTM, CDR2 ANQGSEA. This CDR3 contains 12 residues. The CDR3: CSVKGNAYEQYF. The DNA of the CDR3 is TGCAGCGTTAAGGGGAATGCCTACGAGCAGTACTTC.

This clonotype was seen at least ten times. The chain recombines TRBV5-8 with TRBJ2-5; D is perhaps TRBD2 (5 bases). The CDR3 consists of 14 residues. Germline V gene sequence: CDR1 SGHTS, CDR2 YDEGEE. V lost 3 bases and J lost 2, with 11 bases in between. The CDR3 DNA reads as TGTGCCAGCAGCTCTTGGACTGAGCAAGAGACCCAGTACTTC. Translating gives CASSSWTEQETQYF.

As regards this clonotype: A read error may explain this, as a much larger clone is one base away. The chain carries TRBV6-2 or TRBV6-3 and TRBJ2-6, with D perhaps matching TRBD1 (6 bases). CDR1 MNHEY and CDR2 SVGEGT come from the germline V gene. V gave up 5 bases and J gave up 3 bases, with 11 bases separating them. This CDR3 comprises 15 residues. CDR3 in amino acids: CASSEQGYGANVLTF. The CDR3 DNA reads TGTGCCAGCAGTGAACAGGGATATGGGGCCAACGTCCTGACTTTC.

The genes are TRBV7-8 and TRBJ2-7, with 8 bases fitting TRBD2. Germline trimming cut 2 bases from V and 0 bases from J; bases unmatched to any gene: 6. The length of the CDR3 is 16 residues. From germline, CDR1 is SGHVS and CDR2 FQNEAQ. The CDR3 DNA is TGTGCCAGCAGCTTAAAAGCGGGGGCCCTCTCCTACGAGCAGTACTTC. Translated: CASSLKAGALSYEQYF.

This clonotype showed up many times. The chain uses TRBV14 and TRBJ2-1, with TRBD1 matching 7 bases. The CDR3 runs 12 residues. V dropped 4 bases and J dropped 9; count of bases not matched to a gene: 3. Germline V gene data show CDR1 as SGHDN and CDR2 as FVKESK. The CDR3 nucleotides are TGTGCCAGCAGCCTTGACAGGGTTGAGCAGTTCTTC. This sequence encodes CASSLDRVEQFF.

This clonotype showed up many times. The chain links TRBV4-2 to TRBJ2-1, with D hard to call. The CDR3 extends over 14 amino acids. V lost 3 bases and J lost 6, with 12 bases in between. CDR1 and CDR2 from the germline V gene are LGHNA and YNFKEQ. The CDR3 nucleotides are TGTGCCAGCAGCCACAGTATTAGTTCCAATGAGCAGTTCTTC. This gives the protein CASSHSISSNEQFF.

V gene TRBV27 combines with J gene TRBJ2-7; the D is unclear. Germline CDR1 and CDR2: MNHEY and SMNVEV (reference sequence). V lost 3 bases and J lost 3, with 15 bases in between. CDR3 length: 15 amino acids. CDR3 DNA sequence: TGTGCCAGCAGTTTGAAAGGACGTGGGGTCTACGAGCAGTACTTC. As protein: CASSLKGRGVYEQYF.

This sequence joins TRBV7-2 and TRBJ1-5; D may be TRBD1 (5 bases). V was clipped by 5 bases and J by 4 bases, with 18 bases between them. The CDR3 totals 16 residues. Germline V gene lookup returns CDR1 SGHTA and CDR2 FQGNSA. The CDR3 is CASSPGGLGPNQPQHF. CDR3 sequence (DNA): TGTGCCAGCAGCCCCGGGGGTTTGGGGCCTAATCAGCCCCAGCATTTT.

This chain connects TRBV6-1 to TRBJ2-3; D is uncertain. There are 14 residues in the CDR3. With 7 bases removed from V and 1 base from J, the gap between germline ends came to 12 bases. The germline V gene encodes CDR1 MNHNS and CDR2 SASEGT. The CDR3 region is CASKNEVGTDTQYF. CDR3 nucleotide sequence: TGTGCCAGCAAAAATGAAGTGGGCACAGATACGCAGTATTTT.

The table lists this clonotype with many counts. The rearrangement joins TRBV4-2 to TRBJ2-3; D might be TRBD1 or TRBD2, each matching 5 bases. CDR1 is LGHNA, CDR2 YNFKEQ, per germline. There are 17 residues in the CDR3. V lost 0 bases and J lost 3, with 16 bases in between. The CDR3 spells CASSQDHSGWGTDTQYF. In DNA, the CDR3 is TGTGCCAGCAGCCAAGATCACAGTGGTTGGGGGACAGATACGCAGTATTTT.

This clonotype was observed once. The V call is TRBV27, the J call TRBJ1-2; D not certain. The CDR3 spans 12 residues. Trimming cost V 8 bases and J 2 bases, with 9 bases left between them. Germline-derived CDR1 and CDR2 are MNHEY and SMNVEV (reference sequence). CDR3: CASRTENYGYTF. The DNA of the CDR3 is TGTGCCAGCCGGACGGAAAACTATGGCTACACCTTC.

Comment on this clonotype: The likely explanation is a read error, given a far larger clone one base away. The J gene is TRBJ1-4, the V gene TRBV6-5; no reliable D call. CDR1 is MNHEY, CDR2 SVGAGI, per germline. The CDR3 loop spans 16 amino acids. The ends were cut back, 0 bases at V and 8 bases at J, with 16 bases in the middle. CDR3 amino acids: CASSYSTVGLREKLFF. The DNA of the CDR3 is TGTGCCAGCAGTTACTCAACAGTGGGCCTGCGGGAAAAACTGTTTTTT.

The sample holds many counts of this clonotype. The chain couples TRBV6-1 to TRBJ2-3; tentatively, D is TRBD2 (5 bases). The germline V gene encodes CDR1 MNHNS and CDR2 SASEGT. Trimming left V 4 bases short and J 2 bases short, with 16 bases between. The CDR3 is 16 residues long. CDR3: CASSAEGQRPTDTQYF. The DNA for the CDR3 is TGTGCCAGCAGTGCAGAGGGTCAAAGGCCCACAGATACGCAGTATTTT.

This clonotype was seen ten or more times. This chain joins TRBV6-1 and TRBJ2-7, with D uncertain. The CDR3 consists of 13 residues. V lost 6 bases to trimming and J lost 0 bases, with 9 bases between them. Germline CDR1 is MNHNS and CDR2 is SASEGT. This chain's CDR3 is CASRAISSYEQYF. CDR3 DNA sequence: TGTGCCAGCAGAGCCATAAGCTCCTACGAGCAGTACTTC.

The chain employs TRBV28 and TRBJ2-3, with D tentatively TRBD2 (6 bases). V dropped 9 bases and J dropped 4 bases, with 23 bases sitting between them. The CDR3 covers 16 residues. Germline V gene data show CDR1 as MDHEN and CDR2 as SYDVKM. CDR3 sequence: CARSNQHGAGPDTQYF. The CDR3 nucleotides read TGTGCCAGAAGCAACCAACACGGAGCGGGCCCAGATACGCAGTATTTT.

Many counts were recorded for this clonotype. The chain carries TRBV6-2 or TRBV6-3 and TRBJ2-3; 11 bases map to TRBD2. The length of the CDR3 is 14 residues. The germline V gene has CDR1 MNHEY and CDR2 SVGEGT. The V gene end was trimmed by 5 bases and the J gene end by 4 bases; junction bases not matched to a gene: 2. The CDR3 is CASSGLAGPDTQYF. CDR3 sequence (DNA): TGTGCCAGCAGTGGACTAGCGGGTCCAGATACGCAGTATTTT.